This T cell receptor (beta chain) was sequenced in a study of blood T cell repertoires in COVID-19. For the study at large: The origin of the acute and convalescent COVID-19 samples was the United States, Italy and Spain.

Participant ages covered roughly 18 to 90 years across 20 to 25 US areas. This clone was observed a few times. Assay: immunoSEQ multiplex PCR; the TCRdb copy retains only in-frame clones and omits some. The sample includes around 300,000 clones, roughly nine tenths of them seen just once. CDR3 length: 12 residues. The ends were cut back, 6 bases at V and 5 bases at J, with 14 bases in the middle. Per germline, CDR1 SQVTM and CDR2 ANQGSEA. The material sequenced was PBMCs or T cells enriched from blood (not recorded which). This TCR was recovered from a woman between 18 and 30 years old who had recovered from COVID-19. This chain joins TRBV29-1 and TRBJ2-7; the D gene is possibly TRBD2 (6 bases). This chain's CDR3 is CSVTTGADEQYF. The CDR3 DNA sequence: TGCAGCGTCACGACGGGAGCCGACGAGCAGTACTTC.